This is a list of T cell receptor beta chains from one sample in a study of T cell responses to AZD1222 COVID-19 vaccine. Profiled with immunoSEQ multiplex PCR; TCRdb holds only in-frame clones, not every one. Of roughly 70,000 clones in the sample, approximately 90% are singletons; the top ten hold 4.5% to 5%. The sample in question was peripheral blood, obtained 28 days after the second dose of the MenACWY control vaccine. These TCRs come from an adult who received the MenACWY meningococcal vaccine as a control. CDR3s include the opening cysteine and the closing phenylalanine or tryptophan. Fields, in order: V gene, clone size, J gene, D gene, CDR3 protein, CDR3 DNA. The D gene is left open where the match is weak. Expanded clones are given a class, and other clones once, few, many or no size at all.

TRBV28	once	TRBJ1-2	-	CASSEWVPRANYGYTF	TGTGCCAGCAGTGAATGGGTACCCCGAGCTAACTATGGCTACACCTTC
TRBV5-1	-	TRBJ2-7	-	CASSLDPAGGYEQYF	TGCGCCAGCAGCTTGGATCCAGCTGGGGGCTACGAGCAGTACTTC
TRBV11-2	-	TRBJ1-4	-	CASSLEGSPNEKLFF	TGTGCCAGCAGCCTCGAGGGGTCGCCTAATGAAAAACTGTTTTTT
TRBV21-1	-	TRBJ2-1	-	CASSKGSQGSSYNEQFF	TGTGCCAGCAGCAAAGGGTCCCAGGGCAGCTCCTACAATGAGCAGTTCTTC
TRBV2	-	TRBJ2-7	TRBD2	CASRGLAGGYEQYF	TGTGCCAGCAGGGGACTAGCGGGAGGTTACGAGCAGTACTTC
TRBV29-1	-	TRBJ1-2	-	CSAHDNYGYTF	TGCAGCGCTCACGACAACTATGGCTACACCTTC
TRBV2	few	TRBJ1-6	-	CASRRVGVRSSPLHF	TGTGCCAGCAGGAGGGTGGGGGTGAGGAGTTCACCCCTCCACTTT
TRBV6-2/TRBV6-3	-	TRBJ2-1	TRBD2	CASSYPRGAGGPVNEQFF	TGTGCCAGCAGTTACCCCCGGGGAGCGGGGGGGCCGGTCAATGAGCAGTTCTTC
TRBV6-2/TRBV6-3	-	TRBJ2-7	TRBD2	CASSRGTSGRRWGYEQYF	TGTGCCAGCAGCCGGGGGACTAGCGGGAGAAGATGGGGCTACGAGCAGTACTTC
TRBV10-3	few	TRBJ2-7	TRBD2	CAIKGTSGRAPSEQYF	TGTGCCATCAAGGGGACTAGCGGGAGGGCACCCTCGGAGCAGTACTTC
TRBV11-2	-	TRBJ1-2	-	CASSLDGTGYGYTF	TGTGCCAGCAGCTTAGATGGCACAGGCTATGGCTACACCTTC
TRBV5-5	-	TRBJ2-7	-	CASSPMGTYEQYF	TGTGCCAGCAGCCCAATGGGGACCTACGAGCAGTACTTC
TRBV5-4	-	TRBJ1-1	-	CASSLVNRGPNTEAFF	TGTGCCAGCAGCTTGGTTAATCGGGGGCCGAACACTGAAGCTTTCTTT
TRBV6-2/TRBV6-3	-	TRBJ2-1	-	CASSAASWNEQFF	TGTGCCAGCAGTGCAGCCTCATGGAATGAGCAGTTCTTC
TRBV13	-	TRBJ1-2	TRBD1	CASSLRQGDIYGYTF	TGTGCCAGCAGCTTACGACAGGGTGACATCTATGGCTACACCTTC
TRBV2	-	TRBJ1-5	-	CASSDPRISNQPQHF	TGTGCCAGCAGTGACCCACGGATTAGCAATCAGCCCCAGCATTTT
TRBV4-3	-	TRBJ1-4	TRBD1	CASSQLLAGGMEKLFF	TGCGCCAGCAGCCAATTGTTGGCAGGGGGCATGGAAAAACTGTTTTTT
TRBV12-5	once	TRBJ1-2	-	CASGFRTDSHYGYTF	TGTGCTAGTGGTTTTCGAACAGACTCTCACTATGGCTACACCTTC
TRBV29-1	-	TRBJ1-4	-	CSVEFDGEKLFF	TGCAGCGTTGAATTCGACGGGGAAAAACTGTTTTTT
TRBV11-3	few	TRBJ2-1	-	CASSPGSSYNEQFF	TGTGCCAGCAGCCCAGGGAGCTCCTACAATGAGCAGTTCTTC
TRBV7-2	-	TRBJ1-4	TRBD1	CASSLAGQGGEKLFF	TGTGCCAGCAGCTTAGCGGGACAGGGGGGGGAAAAACTGTTTTTT
TRBV9	-	TRBJ1-4	TRBD1	CASSRPAQGPNEKLFF	TGTGCCAGCAGCCGACCAGCACAGGGGCCGAATGAAAAACTGTTTTTT
TRBV5-1	-	TRBJ2-3	-	CASSPGTDTQYF	TGCGCCAGCAGCCCTGGCACAGATACGCAGTATTTT
TRBV20-1	-	TRBJ2-5	-	CSAKSETQYF	TGCAGTGCTAAGTCCGAGACCCAGTACTTC
TRBV9	-	TRBJ2-5	-	CASSDGRPETQYF	TGTGCCAGCAGCGATGGGCGACCAGAGACCCAGTACTTC
TRBV28	-	TRBJ1-2	-	CASNAGDYGYTF	TGTGCCAGTAATGCGGGGGACTATGGCTACACCTTC
TRBV7-2	-	TRBJ1-2	TRBD1	CASSASGTGGDGYTF	TGTGCCAGCAGCGCCTCCGGGACAGGGGGCGATGGCTACACCTTC
TRBV11-2	-	TRBJ1-2	-	CASSHERGGYTF	TGTGCCAGCAGCCATGAGAGAGGTGGCTACACCTTC
TRBV5-1	-	TRBJ1-2	-	CASSLAAGLDYGYTF	TGCGCCAGCAGCTTGGCCGCAGGGTTGGACTATGGCTACACCTTC
TRBV27	-	TRBJ1-4	TRBD1	CASSWTGGDEKLFF	TGTGCCAGCAGTTGGACAGGGGGGGATGAAAAACTGTTTTTT
TRBV28	few	TRBJ1-2	-	CASSSSPINYGYTF	TGTGCCAGCAGTTCCTCACCAATTAACTATGGCTACACCTTC
TRBV6-5	-	TRBJ1-3	-	CASSYTHFSGNTIYF	TGTGCCAGCAGCTACACACATTTCTCTGGAAACACCATATATTTT
TRBV28	once	TRBJ1-4	TRBD1	CASSRGQAEKLFF	TGTGCCAGCAGTCGGGGACAGGCTGAAAAACTGTTTTTT
TRBV2	-	TRBJ2-7	TRBD2	CASSPLAGGPGVQYF	TGTGCCAGCAGTCCACTAGCGGGAGGGCCGGGGGTGCAGTACTTC
TRBV5-1	-	TRBJ2-1	-	CASSLGAGQLYNEQFF	TGCGCCAGCAGCTTGGGAGCTGGACAGCTCTACAATGAGCAGTTCTTC
TRBV6-2/TRBV6-3	-	TRBJ2-2	TRBD1	CASSGPGTGNTGELFF	TGTGCCAGCAGTGGCCCTGGGACAGGTAACACCGGGGAGCTGTTTTTT
TRBV4-1	-	TRBJ2-1	-	CASSARLRTLGNEQFF	TGCGCCAGCAGCGCACGTCTTAGGACTTTAGGGAATGAGCAGTTCTTC
TRBV28	-	TRBJ1-6	TRBD1	CATKTGERNSPLHF	TGTGCCACCAAAACAGGGGAGCGGAATTCACCCCTCCACTTT
TRBV7-3	-	TRBJ2-1	TRBD2	CASSLASGGPNEQFF	TGTGCCAGCAGCTTGGCCAGCGGGGGGCCCAATGAGCAGTTCTTC
TRBV6-5	-	TRBJ2-3	-	CASASGGVGTDTQYF	TGTGCCAGCGCCTCTGGCGGGGTGGGCACAGATACGCAGTATTTT
TRBV2	-	TRBJ1-1	-	CASSRGWTEAFF	TGTGCCAGCAGCCGGGGTTGGACTGAAGCTTTCTTT
TRBV28	few	TRBJ2-3	-	CATGGGAPDTQYF	TGTGCCACCGGAGGGGGAGCTCCAGATACGCAGTATTTT
TRBV30	-	TRBJ1-5	-	CAWSKGSRQPQHF	TGTGCCTGGAGTAAGGGGTCAAGACAGCCCCAGCATTTT
TRBV6-5	few	TRBJ1-6	TRBD1	CASSLDRPLHF	TGTGCCAGCAGTCTGGACAGGCCCCTCCACTTT